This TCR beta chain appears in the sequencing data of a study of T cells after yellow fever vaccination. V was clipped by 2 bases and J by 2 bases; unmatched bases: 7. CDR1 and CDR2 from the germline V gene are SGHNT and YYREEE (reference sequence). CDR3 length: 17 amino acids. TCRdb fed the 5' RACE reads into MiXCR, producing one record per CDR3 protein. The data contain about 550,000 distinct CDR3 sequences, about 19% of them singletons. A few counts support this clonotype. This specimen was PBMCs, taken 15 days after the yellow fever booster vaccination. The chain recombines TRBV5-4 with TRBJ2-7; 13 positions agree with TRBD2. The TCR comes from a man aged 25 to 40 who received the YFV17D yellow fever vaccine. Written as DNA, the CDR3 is TGTGCCAGCAGCTTCGGGACTAGCGGGACCCCACCCTACGAGCAGTACTTC. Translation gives CASSFGTSGTPPYEQYF.